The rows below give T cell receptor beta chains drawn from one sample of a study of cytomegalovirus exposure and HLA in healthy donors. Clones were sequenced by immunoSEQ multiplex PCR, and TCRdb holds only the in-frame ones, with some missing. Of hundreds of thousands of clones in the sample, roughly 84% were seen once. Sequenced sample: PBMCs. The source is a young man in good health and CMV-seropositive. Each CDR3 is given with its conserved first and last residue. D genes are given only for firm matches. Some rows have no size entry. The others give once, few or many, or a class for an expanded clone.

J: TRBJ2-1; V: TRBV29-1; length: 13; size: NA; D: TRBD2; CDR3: CSVDSGRRNEQFF; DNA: TGCAGCGTTGATAGCGGGAGGAGGAATGAGCAGTTCTTC
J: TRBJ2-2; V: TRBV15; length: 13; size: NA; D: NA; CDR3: CATRKGTNGELFF; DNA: TGTGCCACCCGGAAAGGAACTAACGGGGAGCTGTTTTTT
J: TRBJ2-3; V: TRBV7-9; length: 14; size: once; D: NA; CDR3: CASSPHLETDTQYF; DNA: TGTGCCAGCAGCCCCCATCTAGAAACAGATACGCAGTATTTT
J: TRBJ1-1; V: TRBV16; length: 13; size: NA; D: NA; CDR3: CASSPQGNTEAFF; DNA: TGTGCCAGCAGCCCACAGGGGAACACTGAAGCTTTCTTT
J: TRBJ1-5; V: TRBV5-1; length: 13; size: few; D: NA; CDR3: CASSLSRGQPQHF; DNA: TGCGCCAGCAGCTTGAGTCGAGGTCAGCCCCAGCATTTT
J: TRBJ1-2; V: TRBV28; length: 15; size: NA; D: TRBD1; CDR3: CASSLGTGGLGGYTF; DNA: TGTGCCAGCAGCCTAGGGACAGGGGGCCTAGGAGGCTACACCTTC
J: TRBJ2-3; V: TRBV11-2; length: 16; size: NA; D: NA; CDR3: CASSSPWDRRTDTQYF; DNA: TGTGCCAGCAGCTCGCCTTGGGACCGACGCACAGATACGCAGTATTTT
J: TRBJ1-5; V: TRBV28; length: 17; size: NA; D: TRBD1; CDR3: CASTPTPRQGRNQPQHF; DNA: TGTGCCAGCACCCCCACACCACGACAGGGACGCAATCAGCCCCAGCATTTT
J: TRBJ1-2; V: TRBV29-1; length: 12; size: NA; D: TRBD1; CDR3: CSVVGQGYGYTF; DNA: TGCAGCGTTGTTGGACAGGGCTATGGCTACACCTTC
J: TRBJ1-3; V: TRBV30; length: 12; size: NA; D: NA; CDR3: CAWKHTGNTIYF; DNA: TGTGCCTGGAAACATACCGGAAACACCATATATTTT
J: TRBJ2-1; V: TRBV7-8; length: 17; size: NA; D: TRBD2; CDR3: CASTFLERTRVYNEQFF; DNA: TGTGCCAGCACCTTCCTTGAACGGACTAGAGTTTACAATGAGCAGTTCTTC
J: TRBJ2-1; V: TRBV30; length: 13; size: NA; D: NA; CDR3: CAWLGPNRNEQFF; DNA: TGTGCCTGGCTAGGTCCTAACCGCAATGAGCAGTTCTTC
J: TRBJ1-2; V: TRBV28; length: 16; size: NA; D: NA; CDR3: CASSLPFRDWIYGYTF; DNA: TGTGCCAGCAGTTTGCCATTTCGGGACTGGATCTATGGCTACACCTTC
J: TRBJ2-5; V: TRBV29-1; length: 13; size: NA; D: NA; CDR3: CSGLVYPQETQYF; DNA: TGCAGCGGACTAGTATACCCCCAAGAGACCCAGTACTTC
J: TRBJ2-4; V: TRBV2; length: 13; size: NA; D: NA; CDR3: CASSGKGWNIQYF; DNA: TGTGCCAGCAGCGGAAAGGGTTGGAACATTCAGTACTTC
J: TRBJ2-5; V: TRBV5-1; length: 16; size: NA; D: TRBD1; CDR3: CASSLEVRGWRETQYF; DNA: TGCGCCAGCAGCTTGGAGGTCAGGGGGTGGCGAGAGACCCAGTACTTC
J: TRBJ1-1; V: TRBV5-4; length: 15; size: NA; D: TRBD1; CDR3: CASSPGQGMNTEAFF; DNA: TGTGCCAGCAGCCCGGGACAGGGAATGAACACTGAAGCTTTCTTT
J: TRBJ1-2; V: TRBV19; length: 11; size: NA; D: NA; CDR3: CASSIAYGYTF; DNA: TGTGCCAGTAGTATTGCGTATGGCTACACCTTC
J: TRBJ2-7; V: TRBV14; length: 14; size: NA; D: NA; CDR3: CASSQGGGTYEQYF; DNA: TGTGCCAGCAGCCAGGGAGGGGGAACCTACGAGCAGTACTTC
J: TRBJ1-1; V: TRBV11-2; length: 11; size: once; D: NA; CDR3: CASSFGTEAFF; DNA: TGTGCCAGCAGCTTCGGGACAGAAGCTTTCTTT
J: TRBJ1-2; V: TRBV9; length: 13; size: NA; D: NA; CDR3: CASSQTDIYGYTF; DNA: TGTGCCAGCAGCCAGACAGACATCTATGGCTACACCTTC
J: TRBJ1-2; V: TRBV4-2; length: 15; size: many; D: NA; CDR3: CASSQDRGRTRGYTF; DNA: TGTGCCAGCAGCCAAGATAGGGGCCGGACTAGGGGCTACACCTTC
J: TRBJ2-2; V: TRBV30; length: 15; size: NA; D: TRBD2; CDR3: CAWAYSGRETGELFF; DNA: TGTGCCTGGGCTTATAGCGGGAGGGAGACCGGGGAGCTGTTTTTT
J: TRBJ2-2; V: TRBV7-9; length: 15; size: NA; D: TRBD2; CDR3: CASLLAGSNTGELFF; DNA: TGTGCCAGCTTACTAGCGGGGTCCAACACCGGGGAGCTGTTTTTT
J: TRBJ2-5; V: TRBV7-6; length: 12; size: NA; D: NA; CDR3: CASSFASKTQYF; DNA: TGTGCCAGCAGCTTCGCCAGTAAGACCCAGTACTTC
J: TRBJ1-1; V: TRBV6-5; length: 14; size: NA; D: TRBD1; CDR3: CASSYTPGGTEAFF; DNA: TGTGCCAGCAGTTACACCCCAGGGGGCACTGAAGCTTTCTTT
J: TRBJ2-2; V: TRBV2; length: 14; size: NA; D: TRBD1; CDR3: CATQGDRGTGELFF; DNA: TGTGCCACCCAGGGGGACAGGGGGACCGGGGAGCTGTTTTTT
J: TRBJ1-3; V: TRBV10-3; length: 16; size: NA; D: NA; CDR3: CAISAISGRSGNTIYF; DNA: TGTGCCATCAGTGCGATCTCAGGGCGCTCTGGAAACACCATATACTTT
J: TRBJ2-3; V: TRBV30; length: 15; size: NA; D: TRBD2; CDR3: CASLTSGRAGDTQYF; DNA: TGTGCCTCCCTAACTAGCGGGAGGGCCGGAGATACGCAGTATTTT
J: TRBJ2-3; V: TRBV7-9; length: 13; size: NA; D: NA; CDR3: CASSELNTDTQYF; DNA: TGTGCCAGCTCGGAGCTTAACACAGATACGCAGTATTTT
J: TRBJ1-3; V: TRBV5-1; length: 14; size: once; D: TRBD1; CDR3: CASSIRDRGNTIYF; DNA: TGCGCCAGTTCCATCCGGGACAGAGGAAACACCATATATTTT
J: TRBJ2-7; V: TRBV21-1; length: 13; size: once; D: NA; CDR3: CANTDRTPYEQYF; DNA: TGTGCCAATACCGACAGGACCCCCTACGAGCAGTACTTC
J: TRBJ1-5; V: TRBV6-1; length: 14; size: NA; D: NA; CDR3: CASRAAYSNQPQHF; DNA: TGTGCCAGCAGGGCAGCGTATAGCAATCAGCCCCAGCATTTT
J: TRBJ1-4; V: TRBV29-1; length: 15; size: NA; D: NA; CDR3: CSGAQGPFPPEKLFF; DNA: TGCAGCGGTGCGCAGGGACCTTTCCCCCCTGAAAAACTGTTTTTT
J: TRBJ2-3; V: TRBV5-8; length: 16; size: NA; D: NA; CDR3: CASSLEIERSTDTQYF; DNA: TGTGCCAGCAGCTTGGAGATTGAGCGGAGCACAGATACGCAGTATTTT
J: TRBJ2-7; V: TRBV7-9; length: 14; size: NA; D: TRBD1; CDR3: CASSSGDREYEQYF; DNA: TGTGCCAGCAGCTCCGGGGACAGGGAGTACGAGCAGTACTTC
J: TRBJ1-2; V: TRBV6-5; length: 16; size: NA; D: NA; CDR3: CASSYSIAGRGNGYTF; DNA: TGTGCCAGCAGTTACTCGATCGCAGGTCGAGGGAATGGCTACACCTTC
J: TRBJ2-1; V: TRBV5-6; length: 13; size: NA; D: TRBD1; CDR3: CASSFGTDNEQFF; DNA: TGTGCCAGCAGCTTCGGGACAGACAATGAGCAGTTCTTC
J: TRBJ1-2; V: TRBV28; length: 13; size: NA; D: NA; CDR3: CASSLSRAYGYTF; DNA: TGTGCCAGCAGTTTATCCAGGGCCTATGGCTACACCTTC
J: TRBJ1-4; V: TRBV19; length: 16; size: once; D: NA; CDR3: CASSTPWARAFEKLFF; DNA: TGTGCCAGTAGTACTCCGTGGGCCCGGGCCTTTGAAAAACTGTTTTTT
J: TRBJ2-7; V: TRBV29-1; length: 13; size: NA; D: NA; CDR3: CSALLPGPYEQYF; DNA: TGCAGCGCATTGTTGCCGGGACCCTACGAGCAGTACTTC
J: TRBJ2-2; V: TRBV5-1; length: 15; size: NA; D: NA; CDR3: CASSSGTANTGELFF; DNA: TGCGCCAGCAGCTCCGGGACCGCGAACACCGGGGAGCTGTTTTTT
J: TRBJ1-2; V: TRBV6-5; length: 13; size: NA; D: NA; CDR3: CASSYAGLYGYTF; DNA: TGTGCCAGCAGTTACGCAGGACTCTATGGCTACACCTTC